These 32 T cell receptor beta chains originate from one sample sequenced in a study of cytomegalovirus exposure and HLA in healthy donors. The PCR was carried out with 60 Vbeta primers and 13 Jbeta primers. Repertoires were generated with immunoSEQ multiplex PCR, while TCRdb's copy carries only in-frame clones and drops some. The table records tens of thousands of clones, roughly nine tenths of them present only once. Material: PBMCs. These receptors were obtained from a woman between 40 and 50 years old in good health and CMV-seropositive.

The chain couples TRBV30 to TRBJ1-6, with 7 nucleotides matching TRBD1. In germline, CDR1 is GTSNPN, CDR2 SVGIG (reference sequence). This CDR3 has 14 residues. J was trimmed by 9 bases and V by 5 bases; bases with no gene match: 10. CDR3: CAWSRGTVGSPLHF. Here the CDR3 DNA reads TGTGCCTGGTCTAGGGGGACAGTGGGTTCACCCCTCCACTTT.

V is TRBV14 and J is TRBJ2-1; 12 nucleotides line up with TRBD2. This CDR3 has 16 residues. The junction had 6 bases not matched to a gene; V was cut back by 3 bases and J by 6 bases. The germline CDR1 and CDR2 sequences are SGHDN and FVKESK. CDR3 region: CASSQPTSGRTNEQFF. The CDR3 region has the DNA TGTGCCAGCAGCCAGCCGACTAGCGGGAGAACCAATGAGCAGTTCTTC.

The chain joins TRBV6-5 to TRBJ2-5; 7 bases are a match to TRBD2. The end of the DNA aligns better with TRBJ2-7, so the J call may be wrong. The CDR3 extends over 13 amino acids. Germline V gene lookup returns CDR1 MNHEY and CDR2 SVGAGI. The CDR3 DNA reads TGTGCCAGCAGCACCTGGGGGGGATACGAGCAGTACTTC. It encodes CASSTWGGYEQYF.

The chain recombines TRBV18 with TRBJ2-7; 9 nucleotides line up with TRBD1. CDR3 length: 15 amino acids. The J segment lost 5 bases and the V segment lost 4 bases, leaving 9 bases of the junction unmatched. The germline V gene has CDR1 KGHSH and CDR2 LQKENI. In DNA form, the CDR3 reads TGTGCCAGCTCACACACCGGGACAGGGACCCACGAGCAGTACTTC. It codes for CASSHTGTGTHEQYF. The full variable domain, rest sourced from reference TRBV18 and TRBJ2-7, is NAGVMQNPRHLVRRRGQEARLRCSPMKGHSHVYWYRQLPEEGLKFMVYLQKENIIDESGMPKERFSAEFPKEGPSILRIQQVVRGDSAAYFCASSHTGTGTHEQYFGPGTRLTVT.

V is TRBV5-4 and J is TRBJ2-4, with D possibly matching TRBD1 (6 bases). This CDR3 spans 15 amino acids. V was trimmed by 5 bases and J by 0 bases, leaving 12 bases between them. Germline V CDR1 and CDR2: SGHNT, YYREEE (reference sequence). The CDR3 DNA sequence: TGTGCCAGCAGTACCGGGACATTAGCCAAAAACATTCAGTACTTC. It translates to CASSTGTLAKNIQYF.

The chain carries TRBV7-9 and TRBJ1-1; 9 bases are shared with TRBD1. This CDR3 comprises 16 residues. CDR1 SEHNR and CDR2 FQNEAQ come from the germline V gene (reference sequence). Trimming removed 5 bases from V and 5 bases from J; junction bases left unmatched: 12. The CDR3 region has the DNA TGTGCCAGCAGCCCTCCCACAGGGGGCGCACGTACTGAAGCTTTCTTT. Translating gives CASSPPTGGARTEAFF. Supplemented by reference TRBV7-9 and TRBJ1-1, the full variable domain reads DTGVSQNPRHKITKRGQNVTFRCDPISEHNRLYWYRQTLGQGPEFLTYFQNEAQLEKSRLLSDRFSAERPKGSFSTLEIQRTEQGDSAMYLCASSPPTGGARTEAFFGQGTRLTVV.

This clone occurred once. The gene calls are TRBV4-2 and TRBJ2-7; possible D gene TRBD1, 6 bases. The CDR3 is 14 amino acids. Trimming took 1 base from V and 4 from J, leaving 11 bases between them. Germline CDR1 is LGHNA and CDR2 is YNFKEQ. This CDR3 reads CASSQGGPPYEQYF. CDR3 in DNA: TGTGCCAGCAGCCAAGGGGGGCCCCCTTACGAGCAGTACTTC.

This chain uses TRBV6-6 with TRBJ1-1; 7 nucleotides agree with TRBD1. The germline V gene has CDR1 MNHNY and CDR2 SVGAGI (reference sequence). This CDR3 contains 15 residues. J gave up 5 bases and V 7 bases, and 13 bases lay outside the gene matches. CDR3 loop: CASNLLQGRGTEAFF. Written as DNA, the CDR3 is TGTGCCAGCAACCTACTACAGGGGCGAGGAACTGAAGCTTTCTTT.

The chain joins TRBV18 to TRBJ1-5, with TRBD1 as a possible D gene (5 bases). Trimming cost V 4 bases and J 5 bases, with 9 bases left between them. CDR3 length: 13 residues. Germline V CDR1 and CDR2: KGHSH, LQKENI. The CDR3 is CASSLIGDQPQHF. The CDR3 DNA follows: TGTGCCAGCTCACTCATAGGGGATCAGCCCCAGCATTTT. The full variable domain, its missing parts supplied by reference TRBV18 and TRBJ1-5, is NAGVMQNPRHLVRRRGQEARLRCSPMKGHSHVYWYRQLPEEGLKFMVYLQKENIIDESGMPKERFSAEFPKEGPSILRIQQVVRGDSAAYFCASSLIGDQPQHFGDGTRLSIL.

The chain recombines TRBV28 with TRBJ2-1; TRBD2 is a possible D gene (5 bases). V lost 6 bases and J lost 8, with 20 bases in between. There are 15 residues in the CDR3. Germline CDR1 is MDHEN and CDR2 is SYDVKM. The CDR3: CASSHPEGVRDEQFF. The CDR3 coding sequence is TGTGCCAGCAGCCATCCCGAGGGAGTGCGGGATGAGCAGTTCTTC.

The chain joins TRBV6-1 to TRBJ1-2, with 9 bases that match TRBD1. The CDR3 contains 14 residues. Losses at the gene ends were 5 bases for V and 1 base for J; bases not matched to a gene: 2. Germline V gives CDR1 MNHNS, CDR2 SASEGT. This CDR3 reads CASSRTGDNYGYTF. CDR3 sequence (DNA): TGTGCCAGCAGTCGGACAGGGGATAACTATGGCTACACCTTC.

The rearrangement links TRBV2 to TRBJ2-7; D possibly corresponds to TRBD1 (6 bases). Germline V gene lookup returns CDR1 SNHLY and CDR2 FYNNEI. Trimming cost V 1 base and J 11 bases, with 18 bases left between them. CDR3 length: 14 amino acids. This CDR3 is CASSEGLFGTLEYF. CDR3 nucleotide sequence: TGTGCCAGCAGTGAAGGGCTTTTCGGGACACTTGAGTACTTC.

The V gene is TRBV11-3, the J gene TRBJ2-3; D is uncertain. Germline V gives CDR1 SGHNT, CDR2 YENEEA. Between the trimmed V and J ends, which lost 5 bases and 0 bases, there was a span of 9 bases. The CDR3 length is 14 residues. The chain's CDR3 is CASSRLSSTDTQYF. The CDR3 coding sequence is TGTGCCAGCAGCCGACTTTCTAGCACAGATACGCAGTATTTT. Filled out from reference TRBV11-3 and TRBJ2-3, the complete variable domain reads EAGVVQSPRYKIIEKKQPVAFWCNPISGHNTLYWYLQNLGQGPELLIRYENEEAVDDSQLPKDRFSAERLKGVDSTLKIQPAELGDSAVYLCASSRLSSTDTQYFGPGTRLTVL.

Notes on this clone: The junction differs from germline at one of its ends, possibly a read error. V usage is TRBV7-2 and J usage is TRBJ1-3; no clear D. CDR1 SGHTA and CDR2 FQGNSA come from the germline V gene. The CDR3 totals 14 residues. CDR3 sequence reads: CASSRDHSGSTIYF. The CDR3 DNA sequence: TGTGCCAGCAGCCGGGATCACTCTGGAAGCACCATATATTTT.

The chain employs TRBV14 and TRBJ2-3; unclear D gene. Germline-derived CDR1 and CDR2 are SGHDN and FVKESK. The CDR3 totals 16 residues. V shed 0 bases and J shed 2 bases, with 12 bases lying between them. In nucleotides, the CDR3 is TGTGCCAGCAGCCAAGATTGGGCCACCACCACAGATACGCAGTATTTT. Its translation: CASSQDWATTTDTQYF.

The rearrangement joins TRBV9 to TRBJ2-1; perhaps TRBD1 as D (5 bases). Trimming took off 3 bases at V and 5 bases at J, with 12 bases between the two ends. Germline CDR1 SGDLS, CDR2 YYNGEE. This CDR3 has 14 amino acids. CDR3 in amino acids: CASSARQGHNEQFF. The CDR3 DNA reads TGTGCCAGCAGCGCCCGGCAGGGCCACAATGAGCAGTTCTTC.

J is TRBJ2-7 and V is TRBV10-1; 9 bases agree with TRBD1. The CDR3 loop spans 13 amino acids. The trim removed 4 bases at V and 6 bases at J, leaving 4 bases unmatched. Germline V gene lookup returns CDR1 WNHNN and CDR2 SYGVQD (reference sequence). CDR3 sequence: CASSGGTGPEQYF. The CDR3 coding sequence is TGCGCCAGCAGTGGGGGGACAGGGCCCGAGCAGTACTTC.

The chain links TRBV7-6 to TRBJ2-6, with D unresolved. Between the trimmed V and J ends, which lost 1 base and 0 bases, there was a span of 4 bases. Germline CDR1 is SGHVS and CDR2 is FNYEAQ. This CDR3 is built from 15 residues. The CDR3: CASSLGGSGANVLTF. The CDR3 DNA sequence: TGTGCCAGCAGCTTAGGCGGCTCTGGGGCCAACGTCCTGACTTTC. Full variable domain (remainder filled in from reference TRBV7-6 and TRBJ2-6): GAGVSQSPRYKVTKRGQDVALRCDPISGHVSLYWYRQALGQGPEFLTYFNYEAQQDKSGLPNDRFSAERPEGSISTLTIQRTEQRDSAMYRCASSLGGSGANVLTFGAGSRLTVL.

V is TRBV5-1 and J is TRBJ1-6; TRBD1 is a possible D gene (6 bases). CDR1 is SGHRS, CDR2 YFSETQ, per germline. Trimming pared 5 bases from V and 10 bases from J, leaving 19 bases between. This CDR3 has 15 amino acids. CDR3 sequence (DNA): TGCGCCAGCAGGGCCCCCGGGGATAGGGGGTCACCCCTCCACTTT. This encodes CASRAPGDRGSPLHF.

The chain has TRBV21-1 and TRBJ1-5; TRBD1, the table's D call, was not compared with the DNA. TRBV21-1 is flagged as a pseudogene. The CDR3 sequence is 14 residues long. This CDR3 is CASSDRDSNQPQHF. The CDR3, as DNA: TGTGCCAGCAGCGACAGAGATAGCAATCAGCCCCAGCATTTT.

V gene TRBV7-9 combines with J gene TRBJ2-7; TRBD1 is a possible D gene (5 bases). Germline values: CDR1 SEHNR, CDR2 FQNEAQ (reference sequence). V was pared by 4 bases and J by 0 bases, with 16 bases between. CDR3 size: 16 residues. The CDR3: CASSSRQPSSSYEQYF. The CDR3 DNA follows: TGTGCCAGCAGCTCCCGACAGCCGAGCAGCTCCTACGAGCAGTACTTC.

The chain combines TRBV5-1 with TRBJ2-7; TRBD1 matches at 7 bases. Germline CDR1 and CDR2: SGHRS and YFSETQ. V shed 3 bases, J shed 5 bases, and the junction held 8 bases outside the gene matches. This CDR3 spans 14 amino acids. The CDR3 is CASSWDRQGNEQYF. In DNA form, the CDR3 reads TGCGCCAGCAGCTGGGACAGACAGGGAAACGAGCAGTACTTC. The whole variable domain, remainder taken from reference TRBV5-1 and TRBJ2-7, is KAGVTQTPRYLIKTRGQQVTLSCSPISGHRSVSWYQQTPGQGLQFLFEYFSETQRNKGNFPGRFSGRQFSNSRSEMNVSTLELGDSALYLCASSWDRQGNEQYFGPGTRLTVT.

The chain is built from TRBV11-2 and TRBJ2-7; D is possibly TRBD2 (6 bases). This CDR3 has 13 residues. The germline CDR1 and CDR2 sequences are SGHAT and FQNNGV. Trimming cost V 5 bases and J 3 bases, with 11 bases left between them. DNA of the CDR3: TGTGCCAGCAGCCCTTCCGGGAGCTACGAGCAGTACTTC. Translation gives CASSPSGSYEQYF. The entire variable domain, with the rest obtained from reference TRBV11-2 and TRBJ2-7, is as follows: EAGVAQSPRYKIIEKRQSVAFWCNPISGHATLYWYQQILGQGPKLLIQFQNNGVVDDSQLPKDRFSAERLKGVDSTLKIQPAKLEDSAVYLCASSPSGSYEQYFGPGTRLTVT.

This clone appeared once. The chain employs TRBV28 and TRBJ2-2; 9 nucleotides line up with TRBD2. Germline V gene data show CDR1 as MDHEN and CDR2 as SYDVKM. CDR3 length: 15 residues. Losses at the gene ends were 5 bases for V and 5 bases for J; bases not matched to a gene: 6. The CDR3 protein is CASSTIAGVTGELFF. The CDR3 DNA reads as TGTGCCAGCAGTACAATAGCGGGAGTTACCGGGGAGCTGTTTTTT.

This chain joins TRBV11-2 and TRBJ1-1; a weak D match, TRBD1 (5 bases). This CDR3 has 14 amino acids. The ends were cut back, 1 base at V and 11 bases at J, with 17 bases in the middle. Germline CDR1 SGHAT, CDR2 FQNNGV. In DNA, the CDR3 is TGTGCCAGCAGCTTAGTCGACACGGGGGTTGGGGCTTTCTTT. Protein product: CASSLVDTGVGAFF. The whole variable domain, remainder taken from reference TRBV11-2 and TRBJ1-1, is EAGVAQSPRYKIIEKRQSVAFWCNPISGHATLYWYQQILGQGPKLLIQFQNNGVVDDSQLPKDRFSAERLKGVDSTLKIQPAKLEDSAVYLCASSLVDTGVGAFFGQGTRLTVV.

CDR3 residues: CASEEDRGRGEQFF. The CDR3 DNA reads as TGTGCCAGCGAAGAAGACAGGGGGCGGGGTGAGCAGTTCTTC. V and J are TRBV6-5 and TRBJ2-1; the match to TRBD1 covers 10 bases. The ends lost 8 bases at V and 9 bases at J; junction bases unmatched: 10. The CDR3 runs to 14 residues. Germline CDR1 MNHEY, CDR2 SVGAGI.

In its sample, this clone was seen once. This chain links TRBV5-1 with TRBJ1-4; 9 bases agree with TRBD1. V was clipped by 4 bases and J by 8 bases; unmatched bases: 21. The CDR3 runs 19 residues. Looked up from germline, CDR1 is SGHRS and CDR2 is YFSETQ. In nucleotides, the CDR3 is TGCGCCAGCAGCCTTCCTACGGGACAGGGTAGGCTCGAAGGAGAAAAACTGTTTTTT. It codes for CASSLPTGQGRLEGEKLFF. Together with reference TRBV5-1 and TRBJ1-4, the CDR3 gives the full variable domain: KAGVTQTPRYLIKTRGQQVTLSCSPISGHRSVSWYQQTPGQGLQFLFEYFSETQRNKGNFPGRFSGRQFSNSRSEMNVSTLELGDSALYLCASSLPTGQGRLEGEKLFFGSGTQLSVL.

Here the CDR3 DNA reads TGCAGCGTTGAGGAAAGGGGTGGGACTGAAGCTTTCTTT. This translates into CSVEERGGTEAFF. V and J are TRBV29-1 and TRBJ1-1; tentative D call: TRBD1 (5 bases). Per germline, CDR1 SQVTM and CDR2 ANQGSEA. Trimming took 3 bases from V and 5 from J, leaving 13 bases between them. This CDR3 has 13 amino acids.

This clone was seen a single time. V is TRBV27 and J is TRBJ2-3; TRBD1 matches 8 bases. This CDR3 is built from 15 residues. The V gene's germline CDR1 is MNHEY and CDR2 SMNVEV (reference sequence). J lost 7 bases, V lost 4 bases, and 10 bases had no gene match. The CDR3 here is CASSSILGQAYTQYF. As DNA, the CDR3 is TGTGCCAGCAGTTCGATTCTGGGACAGGCGTATACGCAGTATTTT.

The chain combines TRBV5-6 with TRBJ1-6; D might be TRBD1 (6 bases). The CDR3 has 12 amino acids. The V and J ends lost 4 bases and 12 bases respectively, with 11 bases between them. In germline, CDR1 is SGHDT, CDR2 YYEEEE. The CDR3 here is CASSQGSQPLHF. Written as DNA, the CDR3 is TGTGCCAGCAGCCAGGGGTCACAACCCCTCCACTTT.

The V gene is TRBV7-2, the J gene TRBJ1-6; 7 bases agree with TRBD1. The germline gives CDR1 SGHTA, CDR2 FQGNSA. The junction had 10 bases not matched to a gene; V was cut back by 8 bases and J by 6 bases. The CDR3 runs 15 residues. The CDR3 DNA reads TGTGCCAGCTCGACCCGGACAGGAGTTAATTCACCCCTCCACTTT. This sequence encodes CASSTRTGVNSPLHF.

The V and J genes are TRBV10-3 and TRBJ2-3, with D hard to call. Deletions cut 6 bases from V and 2 bases from J, with 3 bases between. Germline values: CDR1 ENHRY, CDR2 SYGVKD. This CDR3 has 11 amino acids. Written as DNA, the CDR3 is TGTGCCATCAGCAACACAGATACGCAGTATTTT. It is translated as CAISNTDTQYF.